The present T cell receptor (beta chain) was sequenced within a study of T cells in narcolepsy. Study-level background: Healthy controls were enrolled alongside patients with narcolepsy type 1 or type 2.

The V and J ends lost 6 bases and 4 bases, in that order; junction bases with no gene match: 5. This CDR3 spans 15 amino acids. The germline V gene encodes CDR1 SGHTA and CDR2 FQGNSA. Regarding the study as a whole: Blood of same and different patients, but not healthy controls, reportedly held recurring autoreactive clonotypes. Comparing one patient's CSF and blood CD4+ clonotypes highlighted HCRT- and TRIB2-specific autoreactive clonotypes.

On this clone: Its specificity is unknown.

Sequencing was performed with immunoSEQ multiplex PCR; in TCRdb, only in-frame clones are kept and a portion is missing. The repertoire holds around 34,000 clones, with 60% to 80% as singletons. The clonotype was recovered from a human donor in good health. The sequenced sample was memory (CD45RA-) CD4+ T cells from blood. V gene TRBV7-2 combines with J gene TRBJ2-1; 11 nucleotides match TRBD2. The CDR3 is CASSSLAGVYNEQFF. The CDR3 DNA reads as TGTGCCAGCAGTTCACTAGCGGGAGTTTACAATGAGCAGTTCTTC.